The following is a T cell receptor beta chain sequence with its context. This sample was included in a study of blood T cell repertoires in COVID-19. Sequencing was performed with immunoSEQ multiplex PCR; in TCRdb, only in-frame clones are kept and a portion is missing. The data show about 280,000 clones, 88% seen once. Trimming took 5 bases from V and 0 from J; bases not matched to a gene: 4. The length of the CDR3 is 16 residues. Germline V gene data show CDR1 as LNHDA and CDR2 as SQIVND (reference sequence). This chain connects TRBV19 to TRBJ2-2; 9 bases map to TRBD2. Sequenced: peripheral blood. The receptor comes from a young woman with COVID-19, enrolled during active disease. This CDR3 reads CASSWASGANTGELFF. The CDR3 coding sequence is TGTGCCAGTAGTTGGGCTAGCGGGGCGAACACCGGGGAGCTGTTTTTT.